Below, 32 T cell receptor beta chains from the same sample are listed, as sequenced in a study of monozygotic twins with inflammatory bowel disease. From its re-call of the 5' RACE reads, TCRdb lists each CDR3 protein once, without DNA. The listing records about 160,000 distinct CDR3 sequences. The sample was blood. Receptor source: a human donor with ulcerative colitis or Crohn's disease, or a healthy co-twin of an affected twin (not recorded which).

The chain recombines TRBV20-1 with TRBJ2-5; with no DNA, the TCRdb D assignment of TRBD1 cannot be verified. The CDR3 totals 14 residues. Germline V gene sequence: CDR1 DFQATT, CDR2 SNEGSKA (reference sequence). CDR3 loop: CSANGGGAGKTQYF.

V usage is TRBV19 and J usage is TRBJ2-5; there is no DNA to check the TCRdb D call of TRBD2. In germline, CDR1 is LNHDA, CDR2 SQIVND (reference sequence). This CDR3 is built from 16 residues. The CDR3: CASSRRTSGTQETQYF.

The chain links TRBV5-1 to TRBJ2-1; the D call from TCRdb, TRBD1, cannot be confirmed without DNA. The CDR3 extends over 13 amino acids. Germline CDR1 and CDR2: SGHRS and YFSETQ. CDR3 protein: CASSTGQGSEQFF.

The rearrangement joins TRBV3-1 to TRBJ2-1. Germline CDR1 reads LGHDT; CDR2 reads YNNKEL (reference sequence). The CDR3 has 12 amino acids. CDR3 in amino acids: CASSRLGNEQFF.

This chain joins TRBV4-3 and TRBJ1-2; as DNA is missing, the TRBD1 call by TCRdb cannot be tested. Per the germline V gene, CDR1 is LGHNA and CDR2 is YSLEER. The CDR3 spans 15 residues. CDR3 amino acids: CASSQVTGDSNGYTF.

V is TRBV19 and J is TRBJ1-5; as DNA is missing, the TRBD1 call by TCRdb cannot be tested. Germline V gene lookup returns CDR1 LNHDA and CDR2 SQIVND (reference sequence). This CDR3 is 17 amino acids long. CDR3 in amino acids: CASSWGSGQLLNQPQHF. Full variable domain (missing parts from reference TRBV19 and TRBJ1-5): DGGITQSPKYLFRKEGQNVTLSCEQNLNHDAMYWYRQDPGQGLRLIYYSQIVNDFQKGDIAEGYSVSREKKESFPLTVTSAQKNPTAFYLCASSWGSGQLLNQPQHFGDGTRLSIL.

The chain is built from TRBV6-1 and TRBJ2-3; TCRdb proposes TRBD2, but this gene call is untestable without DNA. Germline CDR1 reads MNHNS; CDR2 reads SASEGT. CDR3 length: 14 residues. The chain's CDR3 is CASNPSGGSDTQYF.

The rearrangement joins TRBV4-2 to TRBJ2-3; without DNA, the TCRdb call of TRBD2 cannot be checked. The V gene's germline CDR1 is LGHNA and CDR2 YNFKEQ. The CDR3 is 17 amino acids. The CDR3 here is CASSQGPTGGHADTQYF.

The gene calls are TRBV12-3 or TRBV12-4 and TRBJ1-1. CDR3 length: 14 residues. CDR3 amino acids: CASTSSGVPTEAFF.

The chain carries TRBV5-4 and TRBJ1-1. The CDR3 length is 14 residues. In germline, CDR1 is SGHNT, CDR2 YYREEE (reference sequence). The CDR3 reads CASSLVEGLAEAFF.

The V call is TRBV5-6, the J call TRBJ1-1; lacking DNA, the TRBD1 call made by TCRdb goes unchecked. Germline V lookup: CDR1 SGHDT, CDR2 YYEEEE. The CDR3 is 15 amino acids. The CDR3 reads CASSFGTGVAAEAFF.

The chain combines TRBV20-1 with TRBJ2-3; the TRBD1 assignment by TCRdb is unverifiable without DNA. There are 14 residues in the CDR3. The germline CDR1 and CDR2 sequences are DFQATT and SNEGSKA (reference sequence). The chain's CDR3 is CSASDIEGADTQYF.

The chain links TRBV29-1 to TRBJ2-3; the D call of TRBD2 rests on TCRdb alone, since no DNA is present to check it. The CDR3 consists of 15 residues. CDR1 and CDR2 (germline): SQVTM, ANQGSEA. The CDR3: CSVEFGSAGGDTQYF.

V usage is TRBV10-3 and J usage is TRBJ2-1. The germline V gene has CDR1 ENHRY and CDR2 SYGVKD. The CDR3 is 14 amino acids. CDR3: CAISESNDYNEQFF.

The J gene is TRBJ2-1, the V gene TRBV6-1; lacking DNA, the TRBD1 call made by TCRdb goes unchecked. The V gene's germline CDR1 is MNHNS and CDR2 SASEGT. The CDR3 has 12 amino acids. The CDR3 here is CASSAQGNEQFF.

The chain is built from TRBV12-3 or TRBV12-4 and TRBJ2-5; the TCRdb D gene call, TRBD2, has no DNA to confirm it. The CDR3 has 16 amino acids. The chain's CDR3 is CASSPYLAGGQETQYF.

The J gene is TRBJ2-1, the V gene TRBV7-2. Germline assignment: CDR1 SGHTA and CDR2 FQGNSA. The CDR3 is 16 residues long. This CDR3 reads CASSPRGLVKPNEQFF.

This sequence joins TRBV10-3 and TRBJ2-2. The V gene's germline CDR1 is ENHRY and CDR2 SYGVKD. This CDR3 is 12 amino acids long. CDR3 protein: CAISDDTGELFF.

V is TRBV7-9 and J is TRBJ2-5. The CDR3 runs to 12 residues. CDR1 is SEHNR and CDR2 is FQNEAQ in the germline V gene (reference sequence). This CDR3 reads CASSWSGETQYF.

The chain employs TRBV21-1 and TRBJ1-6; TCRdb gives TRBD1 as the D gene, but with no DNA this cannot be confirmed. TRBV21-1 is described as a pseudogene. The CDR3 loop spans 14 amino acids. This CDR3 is CASSKTGVGSPLHF.

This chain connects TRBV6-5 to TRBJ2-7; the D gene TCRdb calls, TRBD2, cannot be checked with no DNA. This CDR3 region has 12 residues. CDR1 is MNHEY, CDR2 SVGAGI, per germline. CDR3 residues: CASGPGNRAQYF.

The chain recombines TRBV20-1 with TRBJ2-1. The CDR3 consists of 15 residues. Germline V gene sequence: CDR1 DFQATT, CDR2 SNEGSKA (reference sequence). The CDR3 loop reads CSARDPSGYVNEQFF.

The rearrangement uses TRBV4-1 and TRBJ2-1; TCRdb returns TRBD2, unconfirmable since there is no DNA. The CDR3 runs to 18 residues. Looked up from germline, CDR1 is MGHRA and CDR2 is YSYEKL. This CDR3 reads CASSRGLAGGVSYNEQFF.

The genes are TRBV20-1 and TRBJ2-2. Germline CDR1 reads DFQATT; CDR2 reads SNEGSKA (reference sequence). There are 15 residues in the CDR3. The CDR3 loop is CSATGASGNTGELFF.

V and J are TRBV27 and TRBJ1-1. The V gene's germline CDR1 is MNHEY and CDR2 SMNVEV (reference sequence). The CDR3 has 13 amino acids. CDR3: CASSLWTDAEAFF.

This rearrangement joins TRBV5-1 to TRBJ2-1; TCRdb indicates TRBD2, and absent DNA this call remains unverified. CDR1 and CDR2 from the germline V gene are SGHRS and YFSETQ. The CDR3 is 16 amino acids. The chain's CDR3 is CASSLERTSGYNEQFF.

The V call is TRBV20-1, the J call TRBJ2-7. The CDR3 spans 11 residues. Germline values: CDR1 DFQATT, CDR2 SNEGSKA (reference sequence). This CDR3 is CSARAFYEQYF.

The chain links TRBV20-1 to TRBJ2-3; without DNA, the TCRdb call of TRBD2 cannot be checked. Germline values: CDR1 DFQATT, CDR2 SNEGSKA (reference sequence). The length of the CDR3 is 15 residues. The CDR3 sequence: CSARISGRDADTQYF.

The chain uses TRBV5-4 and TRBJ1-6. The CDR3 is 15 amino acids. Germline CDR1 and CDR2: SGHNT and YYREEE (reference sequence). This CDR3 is CASSSDRVNNSPLHF.

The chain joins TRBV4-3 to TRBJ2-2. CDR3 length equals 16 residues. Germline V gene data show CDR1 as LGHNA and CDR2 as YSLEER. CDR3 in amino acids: CASSQARSSNTGELFF.

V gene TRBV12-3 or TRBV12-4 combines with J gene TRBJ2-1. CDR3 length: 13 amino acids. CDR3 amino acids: CASSFRDYNEQFF.

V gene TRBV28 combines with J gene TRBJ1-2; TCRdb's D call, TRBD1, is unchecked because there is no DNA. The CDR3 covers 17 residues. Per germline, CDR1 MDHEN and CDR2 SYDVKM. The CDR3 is CASSDTGGATGGYGYTF.